The 10 T cell receptor beta chains listed next were all sequenced from one sample in a study of CD8+CD57+ T cells in acquired aplastic anemia. TCR beta VDJ and CDR3 profiling used genomic DNA as template. TCRdb re-analysed the reads in MiXCR, keeping a single row per CDR3 protein. Of 260,000 or so distinct CDR3 sequences in the sample, 82% were seen once. Flow cytometry had shown expanded CD8+CD57+ cells in the patients chosen for sequencing. Sequenced material: sorted CD4+, CD8+, or CD8+CD57+ T cells (not recorded which) from PBMCs. Every receptor here comes from a human donor with aplastic anemia.

In this sample, this clonotype turned up once. The final CDR3 position lacks the conserved phenylalanine or tryptophan, pointing to a likely read error. Because the CDR3's place on the DNA is in doubt, the DNA is left out and the CDR3 is given as listed by TCRdb. The rearrangement joins TRBV7-9 to TRBJ2-3; the table's D call TRBD1 went unverified against the DNA. From germline, CDR1 is SEHNR and CDR2 FQNEAQ (reference sequence). The CDR3 length equals 13 residues, ends included. CDR3 protein: CASRPPKQLMKNC.

There are a few counts of this clonotype. V usage is TRBV7-3 and J usage is TRBJ2-7; D is perhaps TRBD2 (6 bases). CDR3 length: 13 amino acids. Germline CDR1 and CDR2: SGHTA and FQGTGA. The germline V and J ends were trimmed by 2 bases and 4 bases, with 9 bases remaining between them. Here the CDR3 DNA reads TGTGCCAGCAGCTTAGGGACTGAGTACGAGCAGTACTTC. The encoded protein is CASSLGTEYEQYF.

The chain couples TRBV7-9 to TRBJ2-5, with TRBD2 as a possible D gene (5 bases). Trimming stripped 8 bases from V and 13 bases from J, with 29 bases between. The CDR3 is made up of 15 amino acids. Germline CDR1 reads SEHNR; CDR2 reads FQNEAQ (reference sequence). The DNA for the CDR3 is TGTGCCAGCGGCGACGCGGGCGCGAATACGCAGACCTTGTACTTC. Translating it yields CASGDAGANTQTLYF. Full variable domain (rest looked up from reference TRBV7-9 and TRBJ2-5): DTGVSQNPRHKITKRGQNVTFRCDPISEHNRLYWYRQTLGQGPEFLTYFQNEAQLEKSRLLSDRFSAERPKGSFSTLEIQRTEQGDSAMYLCASGDAGANTQTLYFGPGTRLLVL.

As to this clonotype: The junction departs from the called germline gene at one end, perhaps through a read error. The CDR3: CASGAPGGEASF. In nucleotides, the CDR3 is TGTGCCAGCGGCGCGCCGGGGGGTGAGGCCTCCTTT. The chain links TRBV9 to TRBJ1-2; possibly TRBD1 for D (5 bases). Germline loops: CDR1 SGDLS, CDR2 YYNGEE. The CDR3 extends over 12 amino acids.

This clonotype was seen at least ten times. The rearrangement uses TRBV6-2 or TRBV6-3 and TRBJ2-7, with 7 bases lining up with TRBD1. Looked up from germline, CDR1 is MNHEY and CDR2 is SVGEGT. The CDR3 runs to 16 residues. V was pared by 2 bases and J by 0 bases, with 7 bases of the junction left unmatched. In nucleotides, the CDR3 is TGTGCCAGCAGTTACCTTGGGACAGCGAGCTCCTACGAGCAGTACTTC. Translated, it gives CASSYLGTASSYEQYF.

As to this clonotype: An end of the junction does not agree with germline; a read error may underlie this. V and J are TRBV7-2 and TRBJ1-6, with D hard to call. This CDR3 contains 14 residues. Germline lookup yields CDR1 SGHTA and CDR2 FQGNSA. DNA for the CDR3: TGTGCCAGCAGCTTGACTGCCTGTCCCGATCCCCACTACTTT. It is translated as CASSLTACPDPHYF.

Comment on this clonotype: At one end, the junction sequence differs from germline, possibly due to a read error. The J gene is TRBJ2-5, the V gene TRBV9; D unclear. Germline loops: CDR1 SGDLS, CDR2 YYNGEE. The CDR3 totals 14 residues. The DNA of the CDR3 is TGTGCCAGCAGCGTAGGGTCCGAGCAGCAGACCCTGGACTTC. Amino acids: CASSVGSEQQTLDF.

Concerning this clonotype itself: This could be a read error, since a much larger clone is one nucleotide away. No conserved phenylalanine or tryptophan is present at the end of the CDR3, so a read error is the likely explanation. The chain couples TRBV6-1 to TRBJ1-1, with no clear D. The ends were cut back, 4 bases at V and 0 bases at J, with 12 bases in the middle. The length of the CDR3 is 15 residues. The V gene's germline CDR1 is MNHNS and CDR2 SASEGT. CDR3 sequence: CASSAWQYMNTEAFS. The CDR3 coding sequence is TGTGCCAGCAGTGCATGGCAGTACATGAACACTGAAGCTTTCTCT.

Details on this clonotype: A much larger clone lies one base from this, so it may be a read error. V and J are TRBV6-2 or TRBV6-3 and TRBJ2-3; D is perhaps TRBD2 (6 bases). Deletions cut 5 bases from V and 5 bases from J, with 23 bases between. This CDR3 region has 17 residues. CDR1 is MNHEY and CDR2 is SVGEGT in the germline V gene. This CDR3 is CASSPAGAGPQGDTQYF. CDR3 bases: TGTGCCAGCAGTCCCGCGGGTGCGGGGCCCCAGGGAGATACGCAGTATTTT.

The chain recombines TRBV11-1 with TRBJ1-2; D is ambiguous. The CDR3 length is 16 residues. Germline CDR1 SGHAT, CDR2 FQDESV (reference sequence). V gave up 2 bases and J gave up 3 bases, with 16 bases separating them. The CDR3: CASSLRHTGLDYGYTF. The CDR3 DNA sequence: TGTGCCAGCAGCTTACGGCACACGGGCTTGGACTATGGCTACACCTTC.